A selection of T cell receptor beta chains follows, all from one sample in a study of shared clonotypes between healthy human individuals. Method: immunoSEQ multiplex PCR; TCRdb's copy keeps in-frame clones and lacks some. This sample has about 380,000 clones, with about 97% found just once. The sequenced sample was memory CD8+ T cells sorted from blood. The source of these receptors is a man aged 25-45 years in good health. The CDR3 runs from the conserved cysteine through the conserved F or W. Each record gives: D gene, J gene, V gene, clone size, CDR3 DNA, CDR3 protein. The D gene is left open where the match is weak. Size is omitted from some rows. Given values are once, few, many or a class for expanded clones.

NA,TRBJ2-2,TRBV28,NA,TGTGCCAGCCGGGGGACACTAGATTCCGGGGAGCTGTTTTTT,CASRGTLDSGELFF
TRBD2,TRBJ2-3,TRBV4-2,NA,TGTGCCAGCAGCCGATTGGTGGCGGGAGGAGCAGATACGCAGTATTTT,CASSRLVAGGADTQYF
NA,TRBJ1-5,TRBV28,NA,TGTGCCAGCAGTTTTCTCGACAGAATCAATCAGCCCCAGCATTTT,CASSFLDRINQPQHF
NA,TRBJ1-2,TRBV6-5,NA,TGTGCCAGCAGTTTAGGGGTCTACTATGGCTACACCTTC,CASSLGVYYGYTF
NA,TRBJ1-1,TRBV6-5,NA,TGTGCCAGCAGTTATCGGGGTCAGGTAGACACTGAAGCTTTCTTT,CASSYRGQVDTEAFF
TRBD2,TRBJ2-7,TRBV10-3,NA,TGTGCCACCCGCCGGGAGGGGAGCTCCTACGAGCAGTACTTC,CATRREGSSYEQYF
TRBD2,TRBJ2-5,TRBV15,NA,TGTGCCACCAGCAGAGATGGGGGGGGTGGAGTGACCCAGTACTTC,CATSRDGGGGVTQYF
NA,TRBJ2-7,TRBV5-6,NA,TGTGCCAGCAGCTTGTATGAGACTATATCCTACGAGCAGTACTTC,CASSLYETISYEQYF
NA,TRBJ1-1,TRBV11-1,NA,TGTGCCACCTCCGTGAAGATTGAGAACACTGAAGCTTTCTTT,CATSVKIENTEAFF
NA,TRBJ1-1,TRBV5-1,once,TGCGCCAGCACTACCGGAGGGAACACTGAAGCTTTCTTT,CASTTGGNTEAFF
NA,TRBJ2-5,TRBV5-1,NA,TGCGCCAGCAGCGGAACCGTGACCGCACAAGAGACCCAGTACTTC,CASSGTVTAQETQYF
NA,TRBJ1-1,TRBV11-2,NA,TGTGCCAGCAGCTTAGGTGGGTCGAGAGCTTTCTTT,CASSLGGSRAFF
NA,TRBJ2-2,TRBV11-2,NA,TGTGCCAGCAGCTTATTTGTTTCCCGAACCGGGGAGCTGTTTTTT,CASSLFVSRTGELFF
TRBD1,TRBJ2-7,TRBV5-6,once,TGTGCCAGCAGCCGGGACAGGGGGCGCCACGAGCAGTACTTC,CASSRDRGRHEQYF
NA,TRBJ2-7,TRBV7-7,NA,TGTGCTAGCAGCTTAATGCAGGGCCCCAACTACGAGCAGTACTTC,CASSLMQGPNYEQYF
NA,TRBJ2-3,TRBV5-4,NA,TGTGCCAGCAGCTCCAAGACAGATACGCAGTATTTT,CASSSKTDTQYF
NA,TRBJ1-2,TRBV5-1,NA,TGCGCCAGCAGCTTGGTGGGGGGCGCCGATGGCTACACCTTC,CASSLVGGADGYTF
TRBD2,TRBJ2-7,TRBV28,NA,TGTGCCAGCAGTCAAGCGGGATCCGACTACGAGCAGTACTTC,CASSQAGSDYEQYF
NA,TRBJ2-7,TRBV18,NA,TGTGCCAGCTCACCTCTGTACTCCTACGAGCAGTACTTC,CASSPLYSYEQYF
NA,TRBJ1-4,TRBV5-4,NA,TGTGCCAGCAGCTTGGTGGGCGTACAAGAAAAACTGTTTTTT,CASSLVGVQEKLFF
TRBD2,TRBJ2-3,TRBV5-1,NA,TGCGCCAGCAGCTTGGGCGGGAGCGGCGCCGGAGATACGCAGTATTTT,CASSLGGSGAGDTQYF
TRBD2,TRBJ2-1,TRBV19,NA,TGTGCCAGTAGTATTGGCCTAGCGGGAGTCCCGGGGTACAATGAGCAGTTCTTC,CASSIGLAGVPGYNEQFF
NA,TRBJ1-4,TRBV7-9,NA,TGTGCCAGCAGCTTAGCGGGGAACAGGATCTCTAATGAAAAACTGTTTTTT,CASSLAGNRISNEKLFF
NA,TRBJ2-7,TRBV7-3,once,TGTGCCAGCAGCTTGGGCCCGCCGCCCTACGAGCAGTACTTC,CASSLGPPPYEQYF
TRBD1,TRBJ2-1,TRBV6-4,NA,TGTGCCAGCAGTACAGGGGGCCTCTCCTACAATGAGCAGTTCTTC,CASSTGGLSYNEQFF
TRBD1,TRBJ1-2,TRBV18,NA,TGTGCCAGCTCACGGGACAGGGTCGTCGATAACTATGGCTACACCTTC,CASSRDRVVDNYGYTF
TRBD1,TRBJ2-7,TRBV5-1,NA,TGCGCCAGCAGCTTGGCGGGACAGTACTACGAGCAGTACTTC,CASSLAGQYYEQYF
TRBD1,TRBJ2-1,TRBV5-1,once,TGCGCCAGCAGCCATGGACAGGACAATGAGCAGTTCTTC,CASSHGQDNEQFF
NA,TRBJ2-4,TRBV4-2,once,TGTGCCAGCAGCCAAGATCTAGCCAAAAACATTCAGTACTTC,CASSQDLAKNIQYF
TRBD1,TRBJ1-3,TRBV28,once,TGTGCCAGCAGTTCCACAGGGGGTGCTGGAAACACCATATATTTT,CASSSTGGAGNTIYF
NA,TRBJ2-2,TRBV4-1,NA,TGCGCCAGCAGCCAAGCACTGAACACCGGGGAGCTGTTTTTT,CASSQALNTGELFF
TRBD2,TRBJ2-7,TRBV5-1,NA,TGCGCCAGCAGCCTAAGGACTAGCGGGAGCCCGAGCTCCTACGAGCAGTACTTC,CASSLRTSGSPSSYEQYF
NA,TRBJ2-7,TRBV20-1,NA,TGCAGTGCTTGGAGTTACGAGCAGTACTTC,CSAWSYEQYF
NA,TRBJ1-5,TRBV5-5,once,TGTGCCAGCAGCTTGACCGGCAATCAGCCCCAGCATTTT,CASSLTGNQPQHF
NA,TRBJ1-1,TRBV11-1,NA,TGTGCCAGCAGCTTGGGCCAAGGACGGGCCGCTTTCTTT,CASSLGQGRAAFF
TRBD1,TRBJ2-2,TRBV27,NA,TGTGCCAGCAGCCCAAGACAGGGGGGCGCCGGGGAGCTGTTTTTT,CASSPRQGGAGELFF
TRBD1,TRBJ2-3,TRBV28,NA,TGTGCCAGCAGTTCCGGGACAGCGACAGATACGCAGTATTTT,CASSSGTATDTQYF
NA,TRBJ1-1,TRBV15,NA,TGTGCCACCGGCGAGGGGGGAAAGTTGAACACTGAAGCTTTCTTT,CATGEGGKLNTEAFF
TRBD2,TRBJ2-3,TRBV7-7,NA,TGTGCTAGCAGCTTAACTAGCGGTTCAGCAGATACGCAGTATTTT,CASSLTSGSADTQYF
TRBD1,TRBJ2-1,TRBV10-1,once,TGCGCCAGCAGTGAGGGACAGGGGTTTAAGAATGAGCAGTTCTTC,CASSEGQGFKNEQFF
NA,TRBJ1-2,TRBV21-1,NA,TGTGCCAGCAGCGAAAAAAAAACCCGGGACACTAACTATGGCTACACCTTC,CASSEKKTRDTNYGYTF
TRBD2,TRBJ2-7,TRBV5-1,NA,TGCGCCAGCAGCTTGTTCGGGGGAGGGGCCCTTTACGAGCAGTACTTC,CASSLFGGGALYEQYF
TRBD2,TRBJ2-3,TRBV29-1,NA,TGCAGCGTTGCGGGGGGAAGCACAGATACGCAGTATTTT,CSVAGGSTDTQYF
NA,TRBJ1-4,TRBV6-1,NA,TGTGCCAGCAGTGAAGTCTTAGAGGGAGAAAAACTGTTTTTT,CASSEVLEGEKLFF
TRBD1,TRBJ2-7,TRBV28,NA,TGTGCCAGCAGTCTGACAGGGGGTAGGTACGAGCAGTACTTC,CASSLTGGRYEQYF
TRBD2,TRBJ2-7,TRBV4-2,NA,TGTGCCAGCAGCCCTGGACTAGCGGGGGCCTACGAGCAGTACTTC,CASSPGLAGAYEQYF
TRBD2,TRBJ2-3,TRBV28,NA,TGTGCCAGCAGTTTGGGGACTAGCGGGATTAGCACAGATACGCAGTATTTT,CASSLGTSGISTDTQYF
NA,TRBJ2-5,TRBV5-5,few,TGTGCCAGCAGCTTGGCTGAGACCCAGTACTTC,CASSLAETQYF
TRBD1,TRBJ2-7,TRBV6-5,NA,TGTGCCAGCAGTCAGACAGGGGACCTCTCCTACGAGCAGTACTTC,CASSQTGDLSYEQYF
TRBD2,TRBJ2-5,TRBV25-1,NA,TGTGCCAGCAGTGAAGGGGGGACTAGCGGGACGACCGAGACCCAGTACTTC,CASSEGGTSGTTETQYF